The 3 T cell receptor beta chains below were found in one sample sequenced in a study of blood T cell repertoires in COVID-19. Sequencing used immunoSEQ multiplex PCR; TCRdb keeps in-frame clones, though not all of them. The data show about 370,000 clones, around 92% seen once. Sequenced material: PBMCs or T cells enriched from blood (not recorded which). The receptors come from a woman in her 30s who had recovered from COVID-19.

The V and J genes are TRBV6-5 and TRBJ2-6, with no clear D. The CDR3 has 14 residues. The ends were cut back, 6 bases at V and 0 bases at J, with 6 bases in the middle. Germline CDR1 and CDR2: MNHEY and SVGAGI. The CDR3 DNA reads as TGTGCCAGCAGGGAGAGCTCTGGGGCCAACGTCCTGACTTTC. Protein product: CASRESSGANVLTF.

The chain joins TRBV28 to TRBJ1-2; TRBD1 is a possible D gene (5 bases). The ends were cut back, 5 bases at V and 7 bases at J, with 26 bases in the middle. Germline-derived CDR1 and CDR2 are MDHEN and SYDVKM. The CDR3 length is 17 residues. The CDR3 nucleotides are TGTGCCAGCAGTGCCCCAAATTTTAGGGGCGCGAATGGTGGCTACACCTTC. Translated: CASSAPNFRGANGGYTF.

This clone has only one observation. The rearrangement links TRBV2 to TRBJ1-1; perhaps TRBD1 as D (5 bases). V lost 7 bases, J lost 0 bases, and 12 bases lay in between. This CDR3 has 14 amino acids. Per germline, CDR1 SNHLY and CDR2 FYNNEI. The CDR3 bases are TGTGCCAGCACCGGGGGGGTTATGAACACTGAAGCTTTCTTT. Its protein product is CASTGGVMNTEAFF.